The 15 T cell receptor beta chains below were found in one sample sequenced in a study of blood T cells in healthy people across ages. Using a J-beta primer mix together with a sample-barcoded 5' primer, a second PCR was run for roughly 6 to 12 cycles. Each CDR3 protein is one row after TCRdb ran MiXCR on the 5' RACE reads. This sample has more than 1 million distinct CDR3 sequences, with 35% to 50% found just once. Source material: blood. The source is a woman aged 55-70 years in good health.

This clonotype occurred many times. The chain joins TRBV29-1 to TRBJ2-7; 11 bases match TRBD2. CDR1 is SQVTM and CDR2 is ANQGSEA in the germline V gene. The J segment lost 6 bases and the V segment lost 4 bases, leaving 2 bases of the junction unmatched. The CDR3 has 12 residues. The DNA for the CDR3 is TGCAGCGTTGGACTAGCGGGATTCGAGCAGTACTTC. It specifies CSVGLAGFEQYF.

This clonotype occurred a few times. V usage is TRBV2 and J usage is TRBJ2-6; D is unresolved. There are 15 residues in the CDR3. V lost 2 bases, J lost 0 bases, and 5 bases lay in between. Germline assignment: CDR1 SNHLY and CDR2 FYNNEI. CDR3 sequence (DNA): TGTGCCAGCAGTGAACGGTCCTCTGGGGCCAACGTCCTGACTTTC. It specifies CASSERSSGANVLTF.

On this clonotype: This may be a read error, as it is one base from a much larger clone. The gene calls are TRBV29-1 and TRBJ2-3; D might be TRBD1 (6 bases). The ends were cut back, 4 bases at V and 2 bases at J, with 16 bases in the middle. This CDR3 spans 15 amino acids. Germline CDR1 is SQVTM and CDR2 is ANQGSEA. In DNA, the CDR3 is TGCAGCGTTGGAGCCAGCAGGGGCCTCACAGATACGCAGTATTTT. Amino acids: CSVGASRGLTDTQYF.

The chain combines TRBV28 with TRBJ1-6; D not certain. Germline V gene lookup returns CDR1 MDHEN and CDR2 SYDVKM. Trimming took 6 bases from V and 7 from J, leaving 19 bases between them. The CDR3 spans 16 residues. As DNA, the CDR3 is TGTGCCAGCAGCCCCCTCGTCATTACGGCCAATTCACCCCTCCACTTT. Its protein product is CASSPLVITANSPLHF.

This clonotype was found a few times. The chain couples TRBV27 to TRBJ2-7, with D hard to call. Germline CDR1 reads MNHEY; CDR2 reads SMNVEV (reference sequence). V shed 6 bases and J shed 1 base, with 10 bases lying between them. The CDR3 is 13 amino acids. This CDR3 is CASRPGLSYEQYF. In nucleotides, the CDR3 is TGTGCCAGCAGGCCGGGCCTTTCCTACGAGCAGTACTTC.

The chain carries TRBV5-1 and TRBJ2-7; 7 positions agree with TRBD1. Unmatched junction bases numbered 5, after V lost 5 bases and J lost 0 bases. Looked up from germline, CDR1 is SGHRS and CDR2 is YFSETQ. The CDR3 is 14 residues long. The CDR3 DNA follows: TGCGCCAGCAGGAGACGGGACAGCTCCTACGAGCAGTACTTC. This encodes CASRRRDSSYEQYF. The variable domain in full, completed from reference TRBV5-1 and TRBJ2-7, reads KAGVTQTPRYLIKTRGQQVTLSCSPISGHRSVSWYQQTPGQGLQFLFEYFSETQRNKGNFPGRFSGRQFSNSRSEMNVSTLELGDSALYLCASRRRDSSYEQYFGPGTRLTVT.

In its sample, this clonotype was seen a few times. V usage is TRBV20-1 and J usage is TRBJ2-3; D is ambiguous. Germline-derived CDR1 and CDR2 are DFQATT and SNEGSKA (reference sequence). V dropped 1 base and J dropped 3 bases, with 8 bases sitting between them. This CDR3 is 13 amino acids long. CDR3 region: CSARGLITDTQYF. The CDR3, as DNA: TGCAGTGCTAGAGGACTGATTACAGATACGCAGTATTTT.

V and J are TRBV11-2 and TRBJ2-3; the D gene is possibly TRBD2 (5 bases). The CDR3 totals 15 residues. V shed 1 base and J shed 6 bases, with 14 bases lying between them. Looked up from germline, CDR1 is SGHAT and CDR2 is FQNNGV. CDR3 loop: CASSLVVGIHDTQYF. The CDR3 DNA sequence: TGTGCCAGCAGCTTAGTGGTCGGGATCCACGATACGCAGTATTTT.

In its sample, this clonotype was seen a few times. The rearrangement joins TRBV2 to TRBJ1-2; 9 bases are shared with TRBD1. This CDR3 spans 15 amino acids. Germline V gene sequence: CDR1 SNHLY, CDR2 FYNNEI. The ends lost 8 bases at V and 8 bases at J; junction bases unmatched: 15. The CDR3 is CASSGTGLYSGGYTF. The CDR3 region has the DNA TGTGCCAGCTCAGGGACAGGGCTTTATTCCGGGGGCTACACCTTC.

This clonotype appeared a few times. The chain couples TRBV2 to TRBJ1-2; D uncertain. In germline, CDR1 is SNHLY, CDR2 FYNNEI. The CDR3 extends over 11 amino acids. V lost 3 bases to trimming and J lost 10 bases, with 9 bases between them. The CDR3 sequence is CASSEVEDYTF. The CDR3 nucleotides read TGTGCCAGCAGTGAGGTCGAGGACTACACCTTC.

The chain recombines TRBV3-1 with TRBJ2-7; tentative D call: TRBD1 (6 bases). The CDR3 has 15 amino acids. Between the trimmed V and J ends, which lost 2 bases and 2 bases, there was a span of 13 bases. Germline V lookup: CDR1 LGHDT, CDR2 YNNKEL (reference sequence). CDR3: CASSQSRGWTYEQYF. The DNA for the CDR3 is TGTGCCAGCAGCCAAAGCAGGGGATGGACCTACGAGCAGTACTTC.

In its sample, this clonotype was seen a few times. V gene TRBV5-5 combines with J gene TRBJ1-2; no firm D call. This CDR3 is 14 amino acids long. Germline assignment: CDR1 SGHKS and CDR2 YYEKEE (reference sequence). V shed 2 bases and J shed 0 bases, with 8 bases lying between them. This CDR3 reads CASSFAHANYGYTF. In nucleotides, the CDR3 is TGTGCCAGCAGCTTCGCCCACGCTAACTATGGCTACACCTTC.

The V call is TRBV9, the J call TRBJ2-7; 10 nucleotides match TRBD2. The trim removed 3 bases at V and 6 bases at J, leaving 12 bases unmatched. The CDR3 is 16 amino acids. Germline CDR1 reads SGDLS; CDR2 reads YYNGEE. In nucleotides, the CDR3 is TGTGCCAGCAGCGCCCGCCCTAGCGGGAGAGGATTCGAGCAGTACTTC. It is translated as CASSARPSGRGFEQYF.

The chain joins TRBV20-1 to TRBJ2-7; 12 bases agree with TRBD2. Germline CDR1 and CDR2: DFQATT and SNEGSKA (reference sequence). Germline trimming cut 2 bases from V and 7 bases from J; bases unmatched to any gene: 9. CDR3 length equals 15 residues. CDR3 protein: CSARRRGLAGGEQYF. The DNA of the CDR3 is TGCAGTGCTAGACGAAGGGGACTAGCGGGCGGGGAGCAGTACTTC.

J is TRBJ2-1 and V is TRBV9; 7 bases are a match to TRBD1. CDR3 length: 14 amino acids. Per germline, CDR1 SGDLS and CDR2 YYNGEE. The ends lost 5 bases at V and 6 bases at J; junction bases unmatched: 8. Here the CDR3 reads CASRGEGAGNEQFF. The DNA of the CDR3 is TGTGCCAGCAGGGGTGAGGGGGCTGGCAATGAGCAGTTCTTC.